Described below is a single T cell receptor (beta chain) sequence and its context. The CDR3 covers 12 residues. Germline CDR1 is MDHEN and CDR2 is SYDVKM. J gave up 6 bases and V 5 bases, and 3 bases lay outside the gene matches. These data belong to a study of cytomegalovirus exposure and HLA in healthy donors. Primers included in the PCR were 60 Vbeta and 13 Jbeta primers. The method was immunoSEQ multiplex PCR; TCRdb's version includes in-frame clones alone and lacks a portion of them. Of 110,000 to 150,000 clones in the sample, roughly 70% were seen once. V gene TRBV28 combines with J gene TRBJ1-2; TRBD1 matches 7 bases. The sequenced material came from PBMCs. The clonotype originates from a woman in her thirties or forties in good health and CMV-seronegative. Here the CDR3 reads CASSIQGNGYTF. In DNA, the CDR3 is TGTGCCAGCAGTATACAGGGGAATGGCTACACCTTC.